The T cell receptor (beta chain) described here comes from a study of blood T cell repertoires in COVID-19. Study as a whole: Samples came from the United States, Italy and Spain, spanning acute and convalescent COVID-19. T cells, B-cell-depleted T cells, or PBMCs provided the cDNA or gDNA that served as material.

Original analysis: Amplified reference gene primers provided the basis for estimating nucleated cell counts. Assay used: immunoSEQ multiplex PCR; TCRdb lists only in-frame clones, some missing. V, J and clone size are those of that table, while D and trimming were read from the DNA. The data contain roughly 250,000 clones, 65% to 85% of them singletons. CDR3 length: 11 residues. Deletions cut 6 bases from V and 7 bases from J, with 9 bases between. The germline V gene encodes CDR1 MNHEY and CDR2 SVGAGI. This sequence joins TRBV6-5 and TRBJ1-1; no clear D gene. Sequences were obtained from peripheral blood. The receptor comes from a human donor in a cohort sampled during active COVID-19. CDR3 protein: CASSLQYEAFF. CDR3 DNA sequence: TGTGCCAGCAGCCTCCAGTATGAAGCTTTCTTT.